These 9 T cell receptor beta chains were all obtained from the same sample, sequenced in a study of T cells in Graves' hyperthyroidism and ophthalmopathy. The CDR3 regions of TCR beta were amplified from RNA transcripts. The TCR CDR3 was amplified in a first-round RT-PCR using the HTBI primer set. In TCRdb, the multiplex PCR reads were re-called with MiXCR into one record per CDR3 protein. The table records approximately 530,000 distinct CDR3 sequences, just under 20% of them present only once. The source material was blood. The receptors come from a man between 40 and 49 years old with Graves' ophthalmopathy.

There are a few counts of this clonotype. The chain has TRBV4-3 and TRBJ2-5; D is uncertain. This CDR3 is built from 14 residues. Deletions cut 0 bases from V and 0 bases from J, with 5 bases between. Germline V gene sequence: CDR1 LGHNA, CDR2 YSLEER. CDR3 coding DNA: TGCGCCAGCAGCCAAGAAGGAAACCAAGAGACCCAGTACTTC. Protein: CASSQEGNQETQYF.

The J gene is TRBJ2-3, the V gene TRBV6-1, with 15 positions matching TRBD2. Trimming took 3 bases from V and 2 from J; bases not matched to a gene: 9. Germline CDR1 is MNHNS and CDR2 is SASEGT. The CDR3 sequence is 19 residues long. CDR3 amino acids: CASSEGLAGGPLITDTQYF. For the CDR3, the DNA is TGTGCCAGCAGTGAGGGACTAGCGGGGGGACCCCTTATCACAGATACGCAGTATTTT.

On this clonotype itself: A single base separates this from a much larger clone, so it may be a read error. The V gene is TRBV11-2, the J gene TRBJ2-1; 12 nucleotides match TRBD2. The CDR3 contains 14 residues. The germline V gene encodes CDR1 SGHAT and CDR2 FQNNGV. CDR3 sequence reads: CASRTSGRGHERFF. The CDR3 coding sequence is TGTGCCAGCAGGACTAGCGGGAGAGGGCATGAGCGGTTCTTC.

The genes are TRBV6-2 or TRBV6-3 and TRBJ2-5, with 11 bases identical to TRBD2. This CDR3 is 15 amino acids long. The V and J ends lost 5 bases and 0 bases, in that order; junction bases with no gene match: 2. Germline values: CDR1 MNHEY, CDR2 SVGEGT. CDR3 sequence: CASSLAGGNQETQYF. As DNA, the CDR3 is TGTGCCAGCAGTCTAGCGGGGGGTAACCAAGAGACCCAGTACTTC.

The chain recombines TRBV11-2 with TRBJ2-3, with D uncertain. The CDR3 consists of 13 residues. V dropped 4 bases and J dropped 2 bases, with 7 bases sitting between them. The germline V gene has CDR1 SGHAT and CDR2 FQNNGV. DNA for the CDR3: TGTGCCAGCAGCTCCTCCACCACAGATACGCAGTATTTT. Its protein is CASSSSTTDTQYF.

Ten or more counts support this clonotype. The chain employs TRBV3-1 and TRBJ2-1, with TRBD2 matching over 10 bases. CDR1 is LGHDT, CDR2 YNNKEL, per germline (reference sequence). The CDR3 spans 15 residues. The junction had 9 bases not matched to a gene; V was cut back by 1 base and J by 12 bases. Here the CDR3 reads CASSQVAGGARGQFF. The CDR3 coding sequence is TGTGCCAGCAGCCAAGTAGCGGGGGGTGCCAGGGGGCAGTTCTTC.

A few counts support this clonotype. The chain carries TRBV3-1 and TRBJ2-2; D gene ambiguous. V shed 1 base and J shed 6 bases, with 9 bases lying between them. Germline values: CDR1 LGHDT, CDR2 YNNKEL (reference sequence). This CDR3 has 14 residues. CDR3 bases: TGTGCCAGCAGCCAAGTCCCATCACCCGGGGAGCTGTTTTTT. It yields the protein CASSQVPSPGELFF.

This clonotype was recorded a few times. The rearrangement joins TRBV10-3 to TRBJ2-1; D gene unclear. The CDR3 extends over 10 amino acids. V shed 8 bases and J shed 8 bases, with 7 bases lying between them. Germline V gives CDR1 ENHRY, CDR2 SYGVKD. CDR3 loop: CAIGAYEQFF. CDR3 nucleotides: TGTGCCATCGGAGCATATGAGCAGTTCTTC.

In this sample, this clonotype turned up many times. One junction end does not reproduce the germline sequence, and a read error may be involved. This chain uses TRBV7-7 with TRBJ2-5, with D perhaps matching TRBD1 or TRBD2 (5 bases each). Per the germline V gene, CDR1 is SSHAT and CDR2 is FNYEAQ (reference sequence). CDR3 length: 18 residues. The CDR3 DNA reads TGTGCTAGCAGCTTGGCGAGTTGGGGCCTCGGGGTTCAAGAGACCCAGTACTTC. Amino acid sequence: CASSLASWGLGVQETQYF.